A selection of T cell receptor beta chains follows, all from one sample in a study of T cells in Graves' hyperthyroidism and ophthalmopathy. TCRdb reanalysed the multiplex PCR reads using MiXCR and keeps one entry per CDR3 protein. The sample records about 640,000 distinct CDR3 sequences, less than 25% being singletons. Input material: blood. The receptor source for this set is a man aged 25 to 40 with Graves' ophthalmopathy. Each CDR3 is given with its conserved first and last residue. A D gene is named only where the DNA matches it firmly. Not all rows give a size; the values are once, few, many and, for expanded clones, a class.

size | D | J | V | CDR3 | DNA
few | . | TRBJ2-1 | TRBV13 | CASGQGQPYNEQFF | TGTGCCAGCGGACAAGGACAGCCTTACAATGAGCAGTTCTTC
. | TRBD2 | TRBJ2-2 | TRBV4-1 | CASSPRAGDTGELFF | TGCGCCAGCAGCCCCAGGGCGGGAGACACCGGGGAGCTGTTTTTT
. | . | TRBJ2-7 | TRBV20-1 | CSASEFRDEQYF | TGCAGTGCCTCTGAATTCAGGGACGAGCAGTACTTC
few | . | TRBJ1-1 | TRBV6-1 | CASSYGEWTEAFF | TGTGCCAGCAGTTACGGGGAGTGGACTGAAGCTTTCTTT
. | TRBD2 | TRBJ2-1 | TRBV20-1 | CSAKKGTSGRAGSYNEQFF | TGCAGTGCTAAAAAGGGGACTAGCGGGAGGGCGGGCTCCTACAATGAGCAGTTCTTC
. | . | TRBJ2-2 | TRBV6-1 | CAVFPGYGNTGELFF | TGTGCCGTATTCCCCGGTTACGGGAACACCGGGGAGCTGTTTTTT
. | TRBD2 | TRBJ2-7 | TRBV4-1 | CASSRTSGGGYEQYF | TGCGCCAGCAGTCGGACTAGCGGGGGCGGTTACGAGCAGTACTTC
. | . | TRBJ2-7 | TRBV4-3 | CASSQAFRQTYEQYF | TGCGCCAGCAGCCAAGCATTTCGACAGACCTACGAGCAGTACTTC
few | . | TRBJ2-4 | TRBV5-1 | CASSLAAIRSGAKNIQYF | TGCGCCAGCAGCTTGGCGGCCATTCGATCCGGAGCCAAAAACATTCAGTACTTC
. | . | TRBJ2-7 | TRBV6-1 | CAIRAGTSYEQYF | TGTGCCATCAGAGCCGGGACATCCTACGAGCAGTACTTC
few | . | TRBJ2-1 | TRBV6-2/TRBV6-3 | CASLDSYNEQFF | TGTGCCAGCCTTGACTCCTACAATGAGCAGTTCTTC
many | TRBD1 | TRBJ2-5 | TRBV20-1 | CSAAGTGGVQETQYF | TGCAGTGCTGCCGGGACAGGGGGGGTCCAAGAGACCCAGTACTTC
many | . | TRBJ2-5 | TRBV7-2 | CASSLDGRVGETQYF | TGTGCCAGCAGCTTAGATGGCAGGGTAGGGGAGACCCAGTACTTC
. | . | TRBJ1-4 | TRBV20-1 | CSATEPGRNEKLFF | TGCAGTGCTACCGAACCGGGACGGAATGAAAAACTGTTTTTT
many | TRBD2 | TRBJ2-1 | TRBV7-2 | CASSLGGSANEQFF | TGTGCCAGCAGCTTAGGCGGGAGTGCCAATGAGCAGTTCTTC
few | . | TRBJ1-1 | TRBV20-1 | CSAPGGDHTEAFF | TGCAGTGCGCCCGGGGGGGACCACACTGAAGCTTTCTTT
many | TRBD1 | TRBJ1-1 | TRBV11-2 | CASSAGGTEAFF | TGTGCCAGCAGCGCAGGGGGCACTGAAGCTTTCTTT
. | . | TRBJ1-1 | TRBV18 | CASSPREVNTEAFF | TGTGCCAGCTCACCAAGAGAAGTGAACACTGAAGCTTTCTTT
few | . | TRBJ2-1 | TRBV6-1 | CASSPPLALGREQFF | TGTGCCAGCAGTCCGCCGCTTGCCCTAGGGCGTGAGCAGTTCTTC
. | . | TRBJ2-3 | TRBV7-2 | CASSSPRGRREWRDTQYF | TGTGCCAGCAGTTCTCCCCGGGGGCGGCGGGAGTGGAGAGATACGCAGTATTTT
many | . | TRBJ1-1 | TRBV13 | CASSLPGNTEAFF | TGTGCCAGCAGCTTACCAGGAAACACTGAAGCTTTCTTT
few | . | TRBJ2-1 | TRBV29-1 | CSVVSGEQFF | TGCAGCGTTGTTTCAGGGGAGCAGTTCTTC
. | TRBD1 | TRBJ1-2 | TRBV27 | CASSSDRAGGYTF | TGTGCCAGCAGTTCGGACAGGGCAGGTGGCTACACCTTC
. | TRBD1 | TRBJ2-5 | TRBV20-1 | CSARPGQGLETQYF | TGCAGTGCTAGGCCGGGACAGGGGTTGGAGACCCAGTACTTC
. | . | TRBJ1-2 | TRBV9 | CASSPGAALVYGYTF | TGTGCCAGCAGCCCCGGGGCAGCTCTGGTCTATGGCTACACCTTC
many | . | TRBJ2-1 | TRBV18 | CASSPNTADEQFF | TGTGCCAGCTCACCAAATACGGCGGATGAGCAGTTCTTC
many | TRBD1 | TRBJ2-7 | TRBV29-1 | CSVETGQTGEQYF | TGCAGCGTTGAAACGGGACAGACCGGAGAGCAGTACTTC
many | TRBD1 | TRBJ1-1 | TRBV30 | CAWSAPDRGRLNTEAFF | TGTGCCTGGAGTGCACCCGACAGGGGGCGGTTGAACACTGAAGCTTTCTTT
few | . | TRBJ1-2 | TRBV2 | CASSASDSSPSDGYTF | TGTGCCAGCAGTGCTTCGGACAGCTCCCCTAGTGATGGCTACACCTTC
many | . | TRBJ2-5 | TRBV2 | CASHRDKQETQYF | TGTGCCAGCCACAGGGACAAGCAAGAGACCCAGTACTTC
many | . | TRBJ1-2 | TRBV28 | CASSPLWQGLGYYGYTF | TGTGCCAGCAGTCCCCTCTGGCAGGGCCTGGGGTACTATGGCTACACCTTC
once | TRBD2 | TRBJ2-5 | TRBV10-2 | CATAVKREVIQYF | TGCGCCACCGCCGTGAAGCGGGAGGTTATCCAGTACTTC
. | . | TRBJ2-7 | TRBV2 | CASFRGTEQYF | TGTGCCAGCTTTAGAGGAACCGAGCAGTACTTC
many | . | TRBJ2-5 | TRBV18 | CASSPQTTQYF | TGTGCCAGCTCACCACAGACGACCCAGTACTTC
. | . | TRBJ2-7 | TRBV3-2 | CASSPGQGRKHEQYF | TGTGCCAGCAGCCCCGGACAGGGGCGCAAACACGAGCAGTACTTC
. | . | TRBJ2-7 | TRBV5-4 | CASSLVSSSPYEQYF | TGTGCCAGCAGCTTGGTCTCTAGTTCCCCCTACGAGCAGTACTTC
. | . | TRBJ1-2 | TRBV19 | CASSVTVTNYGYTF | TGTGCCAGTAGTGTTACGGTAACTAACTATGGCTACACCTTC
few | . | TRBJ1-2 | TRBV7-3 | CASSLGGINYGYTF | TGTGCCAGCAGCTTAGGAGGGATTAACTATGGCTACACCTTC
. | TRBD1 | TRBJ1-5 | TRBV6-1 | CASSPLGQGNQPQHF | TGTGCCAGCAGCCCCCTAGGACAGGGTAATCAGCCCCAGCATTTT
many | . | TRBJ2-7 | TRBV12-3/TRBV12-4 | CASLGSGEQYF | TGTGCCAGCTTGGGTTCAGGCGAGCAGTACTTC
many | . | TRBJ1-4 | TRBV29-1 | CSVRRAGTYEKLFF | TGCAGCGTGCGAAGGGCAGGGACGTATGAAAAACTGTTTTTT
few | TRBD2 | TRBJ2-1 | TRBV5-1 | CASSNSGRDTDEQFF | TGCGCCAGCAGCAATAGCGGGAGGGACACAGATGAGCAGTTCTTC
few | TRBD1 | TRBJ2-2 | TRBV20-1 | CSARGAGGTGELFF | TGCAGTGCTAGAGGGGCAGGGGGAACCGGGGAGCTGTTTTTT
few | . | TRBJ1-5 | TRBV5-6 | CASSLGATLNQPQHF | TGTGCCAGCAGCTTGGGGGCTACCTTAAATCAGCCCCAGCATTTT
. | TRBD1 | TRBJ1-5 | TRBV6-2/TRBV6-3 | CASRRDRTNQPQHF | TGTGCCAGCAGACGGGACAGGACCAATCAGCCCCAGCATTTT
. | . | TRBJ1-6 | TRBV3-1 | CASSPGANSPLHF | TGTGCCAGCAGCCCGGGGGCAAATTCACCCCTCCACTTT
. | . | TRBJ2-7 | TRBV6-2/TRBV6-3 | CASRARLPRYEQYF | TGTGCCAGCAGGGCGAGGCTACCCCGATACGAGCAGTACTTC
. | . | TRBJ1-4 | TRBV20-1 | CSAGGTLGKLFF | TGCAGTGCCGGGGGCACCTTGGGAAAACTGTTTTTT
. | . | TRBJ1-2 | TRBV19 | CASTKKQANYGYTF | TGTGCCAGTACGAAAAAACAGGCTAACTATGGCTACACCTTC
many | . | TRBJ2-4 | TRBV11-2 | CASSDGTNIQYF | TGTGCCAGCAGCGACGGGACTAACATTCAGTACTTC
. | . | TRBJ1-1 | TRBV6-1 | CASSGTQGGTEAFF | TGTGCCAGCAGTGGGACACAGGGCGGCACTGAAGCTTTCTTT